A single sample is the source of the 23 T cell receptor beta chains below, sequenced in a study of CD8 T cells in Susac syndrome. Random hexamers primed reverse transcription of about 0.5 to 1 ug RNA. One entry per CDR3 protein, called by TCRdb with MiXCR from the immunoSEQ multiplex PCR reads. The data show about 180,000 distinct CDR3 sequences, with approximately 96% seen just once and more than 0.09% held by the top ten. The sequenced material came from CD4+ T cells from PBMCs. The origin of the receptors is a human donor with multiple sclerosis.

V usage is TRBV7-2 and J usage is TRBJ2-2; unclear D gene. The V end was cut by 3 bases, the J end by 7 bases, with 12 bases between. There are 14 residues in the CDR3. Germline CDR1 reads SGHTA; CDR2 reads FQGNSA. CDR3: CASSFYGSLGELFF. Here the CDR3 DNA reads TGTGCCAGCAGCTTCTACGGTTCACTCGGGGAGCTGTTTTTT.

This clonotype showed up just once. This chain links TRBV30 with TRBJ2-7; 7 positions match TRBD1. The CDR3 is 11 amino acids. V gave up 5 bases and J gave up 3 bases; unmatched junction bases: 1. CDR1 is GTSNPN, CDR2 SVGIG, per germline (reference sequence). The CDR3 coding sequence is TGTGCCTGGGGGGACAGCTACGAGCAGTACTTC. This sequence encodes CAWGDSYEQYF. The full variable domain, with the rest looked up from reference TRBV30 and TRBJ2-7, is SQTIHQWPATLVQPVGSPLSLECTVEGTSNPNLYWYRQAAGRGLQLLFYSVGIGQISSEVPQNLSASRPQDRQFILSSKKLLLSDSGFYLCAWGDSYEQYFGPGTRLTVT.

The V call is TRBV6-5, the J call TRBJ1-2; D gene uncertain. This CDR3 is built from 14 residues. With 2 bases removed from V and 4 bases from J, the gap between germline ends came to 11 bases. Germline assignment: CDR1 MNHEY and CDR2 SVGAGI. The CDR3 DNA sequence: TGTGCCAGCAGTTACCGGCAGTTCTTCTATGGCTACACCTTC. This gives the protein CASSYRQFFYGYTF.

The V and J genes are TRBV30 and TRBJ2-3; D is unresolved. Looked up from germline, CDR1 is GTSNPN and CDR2 is SVGIG (reference sequence). CDR3 length equals 13 residues. Trimming took off 1 base at V and 0 bases at J, with 5 bases between the two ends. CDR3 coding DNA: TGTGCCTGGAGTGGTGGTAGCACAGATACGCAGTATTTT. It is translated as CAWSGGSTDTQYF.

The J gene is TRBJ2-5, the V gene TRBV30; D unclear. V was clipped by 0 bases and J by 0 bases, with 2 bases between them. The CDR3 runs to 12 residues. Germline loops: CDR1 GTSNPN, CDR2 SVGIG (reference sequence). The CDR3 reads CAWSVDQETQYF. CDR3 nucleotide sequence: TGTGCCTGGAGTGTTGACCAAGAGACCCAGTACTTC.

V is TRBV7-9 and J is TRBJ1-5; 9 bases map to TRBD1. Germline values: CDR1 SEHNR, CDR2 FQNEAQ (reference sequence). The junction had 5 bases not matched to a gene; V was cut back by 5 bases and J by 6 bases. This CDR3 is built from 14 residues. The CDR3 loop is CASSRTGASQPQHF. As DNA, the CDR3 is TGTGCCAGCAGCAGGACAGGGGCAAGTCAGCCCCAGCATTTT.

V usage is TRBV9 and J usage is TRBJ2-5, with 14 bases identical to TRBD2. The J segment lost 4 bases and the V segment lost 3 bases, leaving 2 bases of the junction unmatched. Per the germline V gene, CDR1 is SGDLS and CDR2 is YYNGEE. The CDR3 has 15 residues. CDR3 amino acids: CASSAGTSGGETQYF. The CDR3 DNA is TGTGCCAGCAGCGCGGGGACTAGCGGGGGAGAGACCCAGTACTTC.

CDR3 sequence (DNA): TGTGCCAGCAGCCAATACCCCAACTTATCACCCCTCCACTTT. Residues: CASSQYPNLSPLHF. The chain couples TRBV3-1 to TRBJ1-6; D gene ambiguous. The CDR3 has 14 residues. Trimming took 2 bases from V and 10 from J, leaving 12 bases between them. Germline CDR1 and CDR2: LGHDT and YNNKEL (reference sequence).

The J gene is TRBJ2-4, the V gene TRBV5-6; D may be TRBD2 (6 bases). From germline, CDR1 is SGHDT and CDR2 YYEEEE. This CDR3 region has 12 residues. V was shortened by 5 bases and J by 7 bases, with 10 bases between the two germline ends. CDR3 residues: CASRRGPNIQYF. The CDR3, as DNA: TGTGCCAGCAGGCGGGGACCTAACATTCAGTACTTC.

The chain has TRBV20-1 and TRBJ1-6, with D perhaps TRBD1 (5 bases). V gave up 0 bases and J gave up 2 bases, with 11 bases separating them. Germline V gene sequence: CDR1 DFQATT, CDR2 SNEGSKA (reference sequence). This CDR3 comprises 16 residues. CDR3 amino acids: CSARDPGRAYNSPLHF. In DNA, the CDR3 is TGCAGTGCTAGAGACCCCGGCAGGGCCTATAATTCACCCCTCCACTTT.

V is TRBV7-9 and J is TRBJ2-2; D remains unclear. The germline V and J ends were trimmed by 4 bases and 3 bases, with 12 bases remaining between them. In germline, CDR1 is SEHNR, CDR2 FQNEAQ (reference sequence). This CDR3 is 15 amino acids long. The CDR3 loop reads CASSSYRTDTGELFF. The CDR3 bases are TGTGCCAGCAGCTCCTACCGGACGGACACCGGGGAGCTGTTTTTT.

The chain couples TRBV7-2 to TRBJ2-1, with a tentative D call TRBD2 (7 bases). The CDR3 extends over 14 amino acids. Trimming cost V 5 bases and J 8 bases, with 16 bases left between them. From germline, CDR1 is SGHTA and CDR2 FQGNSA. CDR3 sequence reads: CASSLQGGVDEQFF. CDR3 DNA: TGTGCCAGCAGCCTACAAGGGGGGGTTGATGAGCAGTTCTTC.

The V and J genes are TRBV7-9 and TRBJ2-1; 12 nucleotides match TRBD1. Losses at the gene ends were 3 bases for V and 7 bases for J; bases not matched to a gene: 4. This CDR3 is built from 15 residues. The germline V gene encodes CDR1 SEHNR and CDR2 FQNEAQ (reference sequence). This chain's CDR3 is CASSFGTGGFNEQFF. The CDR3 region has the DNA TGTGCCAGCAGCTTCGGGACAGGGGGCTTTAATGAGCAGTTCTTC. Combining the CDR3 with reference TRBV7-9 and TRBJ2-1 gives the whole variable domain DTGVSQNPRHKITKRGQNVTFRCDPISEHNRLYWYRQTLGQGPEFLTYFQNEAQLEKSRLLSDRFSAERPKGSFSTLEIQRTEQGDSAMYLCASSFGTGGFNEQFFGPGTRLTVL.

The rearrangement links TRBV25-1 to TRBJ2-1; D unclear. Germline V lookup: CDR1 MGHDK, CDR2 SYGVNS. This CDR3 region has 15 residues. V lost 1 base to trimming and J lost 0 bases, with 7 bases between them. CDR3 loop: CASSESTSSYNEQFF. The DNA for the CDR3 is TGTGCCAGCAGTGAATCCACCAGCTCCTACAATGAGCAGTTCTTC.

The rearrangement links TRBV7-3 to TRBJ2-3; a weak D match, TRBD2 (7 bases). The V and J ends lost 5 bases and 5 bases respectively, with 20 bases between them. Per germline, CDR1 SGHTA and CDR2 FQGTGA. CDR3 size: 16 residues. DNA of the CDR3: TGTGCCAGCAGCCCGAACGGCCGGGGGGCGGGAGATACGCAGTATTTT. This encodes CASSPNGRGAGDTQYF.

The CDR3: CASSLRASNQPQHF. CDR3 DNA sequence: TGTGCCAGCAGTTTGAGGGCTAGCAATCAGCCCCAGCATTTT. The chain employs TRBV12-3 or TRBV12-4 and TRBJ1-5; D gene ambiguous. The CDR3 sequence is 14 residues long. V was pared by 3 bases and J by 0 bases, with 6 bases between.

CDR3 sequence reads: CASSLVGKQETQYF. In DNA, the CDR3 is TGTGCCAGCAGCTTAGTCGGGAAGCAAGAGACCCAGTACTTC. The V call is TRBV7-2, the J call TRBJ2-5; tentatively, D is TRBD2 (5 bases). The V and J ends lost 1 base and 2 bases respectively, with 8 bases between them. CDR1 SGHTA and CDR2 FQGNSA come from the germline V gene. The CDR3 spans 14 residues.

The chain is built from TRBV24-1 and TRBJ2-6, with unresolved D. The CDR3 extends over 14 amino acids. Per germline, CDR1 KGHDR and CDR2 SFDVKD. The V and J ends lost 5 bases and 2 bases respectively, with 6 bases between them. CDR3 amino acids: CATSGSAGANVLTF. The DNA of the CDR3 is TGTGCCACCAGTGGCTCGGCTGGGGCCAACGTCCTGACTTTC.

The V and J genes are TRBV27 and TRBJ2-7; the D is unclear. The CDR3 has 14 amino acids. With 2 bases removed from V and 6 bases from J, the gap between germline ends came to 14 bases. Germline CDR1 reads MNHEY; CDR2 reads SMNVEV (reference sequence). This chain's CDR3 is CASSLTTLGPEQYF. The DNA of the CDR3 is TGTGCCAGCAGTTTAACCACCCTGGGCCCCGAGCAGTACTTC.

This clonotype was seen a single time. The chain joins TRBV24-1 to TRBJ2-3, with D hard to call. CDR3 length equals 14 residues. V lost 0 bases and J 2 bases, leaving 5 bases between the germline ends. Germline V gene data show CDR1 as KGHDR and CDR2 as SFDVKD. The CDR3 is CATSDLQDTDTQYF. As DNA, the CDR3 is TGTGCCACCAGTGATTTGCAGGACACAGATACGCAGTATTTT.

The chain recombines TRBV30 with TRBJ2-3, with D unresolved. This CDR3 region has 12 residues. The V and J ends lost 4 bases and 1 base respectively, with 6 bases between them. Germline V gene lookup returns CDR1 GTSNPN and CDR2 SVGIG (reference sequence). The CDR3 here is CAWNIGTDTQYF. The CDR3 bases are TGTGCCTGGAATATAGGCACAGATACGCAGTATTTT.

The chain combines TRBV2 with TRBJ1-6; no reliable D call. From germline, CDR1 is SNHLY and CDR2 FYNNEI. The ends were cut back, 6 bases at V and 8 bases at J, with 20 bases in the middle. The CDR3 is 16 amino acids. The CDR3 reads CASRRVVGKLHSPLHF. The CDR3 coding sequence is TGTGCCAGCAGGAGAGTGGTTGGGAAGCTACATTCACCCCTCCACTTT.

V gene TRBV7-9 combines with J gene TRBJ1-1; D may be TRBD1 (6 bases). The germline CDR1 and CDR2 sequences are SEHNR and FQNEAQ (reference sequence). The germline V and J ends were trimmed by 0 bases and 7 bases, with 9 bases remaining between them. The CDR3 covers 13 residues. CDR3 protein: CASSLAGGVEAFF. For the CDR3, the DNA is TGTGCCAGCAGCTTAGCAGGGGGGGTTGAAGCTTTCTTT.